These 4 T cell receptor beta chains originate from one sample sequenced in a study of T-cell reconstitution after alpha-beta-depleted transplantation in children. Unique molecular identifiers were used in preparing the TCRbeta library. TCRdb re-called the PCR reads with MiXCR, one entry per CDR3 protein. Among 200,000 to 250,000 distinct CDR3 sequences listed, around 8.9% were seen once. The specimen comprised PBMCs from the stem cell graft donor, sampled from the stem cell graft. All receptors come from a human donor who donated a stem cell graft to a child with SCID.

This clonotype was seen many times. V is TRBV5-5 and J is TRBJ2-7, with D maybe TRBD2 (6 bases). The CDR3 is made up of 16 amino acids. The V end was cut by 6 bases, the J end by 2 bases, with 21 bases between. Germline V CDR1 and CDR2: SGHKS, YYEKEE (reference sequence). The CDR3 loop reads CASTLGGSGWAYEQYF. As DNA, the CDR3 is TGTGCCAGCACCCTGGGAGGATCCGGGTGGGCCTACGAGCAGTACTTC.

This clonotype has at least ten counts. The V and J genes are TRBV5-6 and TRBJ1-5, with TRBD1 as a possible D gene (5 bases). V was cut by 1 base and J by 2 bases, with 7 bases left in between. The germline V gene encodes CDR1 SGHDT and CDR2 YYEEEE. There are 14 residues in the CDR3. The CDR3 here is CASSLWGGNQPQHF. The DNA of the CDR3 is TGTGCCAGCAGCTTGTGGGGGGGCAATCAGCCCCAGCATTTT.

This clonotype was picked up many times. J is TRBJ2-5 and V is TRBV29-1; D remains ambiguous. CDR1 is SQVTM, CDR2 ANQGSEA, per germline. The CDR3 is made up of 12 amino acids. Deletions cut 3 bases from V and 3 bases from J, with 8 bases between. CDR3 residues: CSVERQEETQYF. The CDR3 bases are TGCAGCGTTGAGCGGCAGGAAGAGACCCAGTACTTC.

This clonotype has at least ten counts. The chain recombines TRBV20-1 with TRBJ2-5, with 8 positions matching TRBD2. Germline values: CDR1 DFQATT, CDR2 SNEGSKA (reference sequence). CDR3 length: 16 residues. Losses at the gene ends were 2 bases for V and 3 bases for J; bases not matched to a gene: 11. CDR3 nucleotides: TGCAGTGCTAGACCCTGGAAAGCGGGGGAGGAAGAGACCCAGTACTTC. Translating gives CSARPWKAGEEETQYF.